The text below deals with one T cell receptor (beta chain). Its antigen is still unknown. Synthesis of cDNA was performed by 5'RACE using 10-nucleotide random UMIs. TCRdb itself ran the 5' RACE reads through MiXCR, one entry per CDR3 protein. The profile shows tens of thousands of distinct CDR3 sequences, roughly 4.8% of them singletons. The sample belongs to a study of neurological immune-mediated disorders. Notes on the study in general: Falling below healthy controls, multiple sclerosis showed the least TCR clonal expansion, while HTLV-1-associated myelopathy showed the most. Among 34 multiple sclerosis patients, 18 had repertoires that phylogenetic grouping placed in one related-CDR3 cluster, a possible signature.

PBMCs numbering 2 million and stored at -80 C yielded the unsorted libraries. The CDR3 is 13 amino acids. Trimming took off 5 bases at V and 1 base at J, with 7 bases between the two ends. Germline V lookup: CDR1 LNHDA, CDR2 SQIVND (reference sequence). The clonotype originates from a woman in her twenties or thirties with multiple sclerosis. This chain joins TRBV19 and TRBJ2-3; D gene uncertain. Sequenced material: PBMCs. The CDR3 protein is CASSSFRTDTQYF. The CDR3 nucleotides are TGTGCCAGTAGTTCCTTTCGCACAGATACGCAGTATTTT. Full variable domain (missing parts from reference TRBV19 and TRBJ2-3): DGGITQSPKYLFRKEGQNVTLSCEQNLNHDAMYWYRQDPGQGLRLIYYSQIVNDFQKGDIAEGYSVSREKKESFPLTVTSAQKNPTAFYLCASSSFRTDTQYFGPGTRLTVL.